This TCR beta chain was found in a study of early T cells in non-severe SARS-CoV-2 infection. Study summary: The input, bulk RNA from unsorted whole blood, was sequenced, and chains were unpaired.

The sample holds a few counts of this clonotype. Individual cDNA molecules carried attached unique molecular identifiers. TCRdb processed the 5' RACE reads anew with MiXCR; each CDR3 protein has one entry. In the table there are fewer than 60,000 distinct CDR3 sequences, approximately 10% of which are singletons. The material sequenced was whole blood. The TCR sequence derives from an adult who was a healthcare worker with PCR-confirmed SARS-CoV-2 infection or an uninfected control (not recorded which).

The CDR3: CASSEGSSSGNTIYF. CDR3 bases: TGCGCCAGCAGTGAAGGCTCGAGCTCTGGAAACACCATATATTTT. The chain has TRBV10-1 and TRBJ1-3; D not certain. CDR1 and CDR2 (germline): WNHNN, SYGVQD (reference sequence). This CDR3 has 15 residues. V was shortened by 3 bases and J by 0 bases, with 9 bases between the two germline ends.